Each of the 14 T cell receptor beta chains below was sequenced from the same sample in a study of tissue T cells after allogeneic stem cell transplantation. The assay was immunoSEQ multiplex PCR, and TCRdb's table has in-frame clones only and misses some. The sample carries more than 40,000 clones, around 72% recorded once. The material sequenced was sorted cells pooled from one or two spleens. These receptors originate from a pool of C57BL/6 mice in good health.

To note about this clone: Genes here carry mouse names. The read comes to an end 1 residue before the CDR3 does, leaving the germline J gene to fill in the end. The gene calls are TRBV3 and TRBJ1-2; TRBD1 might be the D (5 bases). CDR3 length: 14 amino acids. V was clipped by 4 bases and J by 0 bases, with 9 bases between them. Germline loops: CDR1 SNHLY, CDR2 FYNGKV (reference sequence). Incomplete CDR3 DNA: TGTGCCAGCAGCTCGGACACTTCAAACTCCGACTACACC. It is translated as CASSSDTSNSDYT. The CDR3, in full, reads CASSSDTSNSDYTF.

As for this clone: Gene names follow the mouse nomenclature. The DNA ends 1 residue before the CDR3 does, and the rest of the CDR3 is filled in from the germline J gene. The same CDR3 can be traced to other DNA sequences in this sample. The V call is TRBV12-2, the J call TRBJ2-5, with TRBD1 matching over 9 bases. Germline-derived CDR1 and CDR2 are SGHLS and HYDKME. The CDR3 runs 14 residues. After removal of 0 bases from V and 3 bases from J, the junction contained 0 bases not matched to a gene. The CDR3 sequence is CASSLGTGQDTQYF. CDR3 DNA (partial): TGTGCCAGCTCTCTCGGGACAGGGCAAGACACCCAGTAC.

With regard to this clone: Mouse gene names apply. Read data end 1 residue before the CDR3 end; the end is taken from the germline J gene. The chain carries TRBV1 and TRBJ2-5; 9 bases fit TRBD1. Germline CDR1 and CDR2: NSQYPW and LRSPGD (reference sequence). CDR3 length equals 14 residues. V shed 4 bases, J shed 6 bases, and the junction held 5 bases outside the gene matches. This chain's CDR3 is CTCSGDRVRDTQYF. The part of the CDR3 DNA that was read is TGCACCTGCAGTGGGGACAGGGTGAGGGACACCCAGTAC.

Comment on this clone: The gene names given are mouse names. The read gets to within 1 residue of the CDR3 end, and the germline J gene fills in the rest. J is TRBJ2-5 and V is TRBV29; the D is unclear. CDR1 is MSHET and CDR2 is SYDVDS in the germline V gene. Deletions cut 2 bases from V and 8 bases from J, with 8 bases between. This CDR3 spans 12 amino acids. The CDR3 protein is CASSLRAGTQYF. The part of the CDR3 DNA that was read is TGTGCTAGCAGTTTAAGGGCGGGCACCCAGTAC.

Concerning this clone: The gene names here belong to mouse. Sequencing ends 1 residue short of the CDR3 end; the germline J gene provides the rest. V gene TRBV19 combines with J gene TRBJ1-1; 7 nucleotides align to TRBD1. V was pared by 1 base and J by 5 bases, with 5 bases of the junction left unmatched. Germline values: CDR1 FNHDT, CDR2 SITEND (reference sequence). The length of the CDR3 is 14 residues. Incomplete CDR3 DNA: TGTGCCAGCAGTATAACAGGGGAAGGGACAGAAGTCTTC. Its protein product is CASSITGEGTEVF. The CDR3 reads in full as CASSITGEGTEVFF.

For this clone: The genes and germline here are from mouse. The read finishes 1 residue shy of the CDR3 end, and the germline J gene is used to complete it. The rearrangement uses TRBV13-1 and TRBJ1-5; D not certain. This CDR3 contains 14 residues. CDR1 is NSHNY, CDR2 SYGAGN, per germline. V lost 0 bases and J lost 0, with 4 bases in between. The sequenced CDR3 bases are TGTGCCAGCAGTGATGGGGATAACAACCAGGCTCCGCTT. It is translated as CASSDGDNNQAPL. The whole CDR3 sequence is CASSDGDNNQAPLF.

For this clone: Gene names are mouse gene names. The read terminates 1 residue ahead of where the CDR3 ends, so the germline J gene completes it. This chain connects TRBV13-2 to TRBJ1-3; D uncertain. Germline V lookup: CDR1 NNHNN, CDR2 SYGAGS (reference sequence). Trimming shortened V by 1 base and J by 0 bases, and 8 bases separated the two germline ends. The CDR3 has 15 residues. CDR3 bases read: TGTGCCAGCGGTGATCTCGTCCATTCTGGAAATACGCTCTAT. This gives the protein CASGDLVHSGNTLY. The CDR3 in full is CASGDLVHSGNTLYF.

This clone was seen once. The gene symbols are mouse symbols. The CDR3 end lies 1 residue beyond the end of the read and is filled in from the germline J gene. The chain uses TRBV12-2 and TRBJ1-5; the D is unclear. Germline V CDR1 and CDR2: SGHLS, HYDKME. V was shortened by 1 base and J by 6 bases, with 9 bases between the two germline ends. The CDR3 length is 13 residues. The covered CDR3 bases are TGTGCCAGCTCTCTTCGACAACTCCAGGCTCCGCTT. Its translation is CASSLRQLQAPL. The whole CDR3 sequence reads CASSLRQLQAPLF.

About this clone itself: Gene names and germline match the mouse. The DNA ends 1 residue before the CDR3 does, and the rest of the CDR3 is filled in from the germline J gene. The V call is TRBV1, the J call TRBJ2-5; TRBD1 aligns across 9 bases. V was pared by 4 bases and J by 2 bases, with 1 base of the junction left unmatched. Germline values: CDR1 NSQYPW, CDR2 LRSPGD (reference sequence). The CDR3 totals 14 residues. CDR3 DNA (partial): TGCACCTGCAGTGGACAGGGGGGCCAAGACACCCAGTAC. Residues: CTCSGQGGQDTQY. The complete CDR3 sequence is CTCSGQGGQDTQYF.

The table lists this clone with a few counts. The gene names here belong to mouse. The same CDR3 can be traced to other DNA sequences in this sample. The covered CDR3 bases are TGTGCCAGCAGCTTAGCAGGGTATGAACAGTAC. Its translation: CASSLAGYEQY. The entire CDR3 sequence reads CASSLAGYEQYF. The genes are TRBV3 and TRBJ2-7, with D hard to call. The CDR3 extends 1 residue past the end of the read, so its final part is completed from the germline J gene. Germline-derived CDR1 and CDR2 are SNHLY and FYNGKV (reference sequence). The length of the CDR3 is 12 residues. V gave up 0 bases and J gave up 4 bases, with 4 bases separating them.

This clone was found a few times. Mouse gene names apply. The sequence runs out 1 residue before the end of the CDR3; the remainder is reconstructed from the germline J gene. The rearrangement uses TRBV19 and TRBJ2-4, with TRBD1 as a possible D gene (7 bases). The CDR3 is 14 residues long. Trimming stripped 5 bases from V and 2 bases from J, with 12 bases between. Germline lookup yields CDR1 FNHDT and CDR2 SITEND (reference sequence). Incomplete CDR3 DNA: TGTGCCAGCAGCCCAGGGGGGTTTCAAAACACCTTGTAC. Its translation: CASSPGGFQNTLY. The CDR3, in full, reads CASSPGGFQNTLYF.

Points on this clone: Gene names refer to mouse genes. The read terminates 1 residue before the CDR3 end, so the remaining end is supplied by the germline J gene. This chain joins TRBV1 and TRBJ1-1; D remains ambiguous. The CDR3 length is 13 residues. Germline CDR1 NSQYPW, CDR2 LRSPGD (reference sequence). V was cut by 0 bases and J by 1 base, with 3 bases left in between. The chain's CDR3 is CTCSADQNTEVFF. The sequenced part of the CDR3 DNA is TGCACCTGCAGTGCAGATCAAAACACAGAAGTCTTC.

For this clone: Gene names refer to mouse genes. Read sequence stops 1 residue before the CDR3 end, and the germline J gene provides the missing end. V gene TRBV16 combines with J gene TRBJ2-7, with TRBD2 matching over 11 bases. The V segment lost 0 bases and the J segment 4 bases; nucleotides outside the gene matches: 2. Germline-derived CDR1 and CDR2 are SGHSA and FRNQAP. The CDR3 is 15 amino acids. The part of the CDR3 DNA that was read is TGTGCAAGCAGCTTAGAAGGGACTGGGGGTTATGAACAGTAC. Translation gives CASSLEGTGGYEQY. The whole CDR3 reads CASSLEGTGGYEQYF.

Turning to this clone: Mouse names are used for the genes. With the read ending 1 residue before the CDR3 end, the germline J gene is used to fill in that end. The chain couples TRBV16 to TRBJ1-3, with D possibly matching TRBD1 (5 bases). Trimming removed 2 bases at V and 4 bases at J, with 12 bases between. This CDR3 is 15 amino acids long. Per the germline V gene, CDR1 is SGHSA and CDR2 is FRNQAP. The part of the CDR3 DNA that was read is TGTGCAAGCAGCTTAAGGAGGGGTGGGGGAAATACGCTCTAT. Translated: CASSLRRGGGNTLY. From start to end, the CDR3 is CASSLRRGGGNTLYF.